This paragraph reports one T cell receptor beta chain. The data originate from a study of T cell responses to AZD1222 COVID-19 vaccine. The CDR3 sequence is 18 residues long. The ends lost 0 bases at V and 3 bases at J; junction bases unmatched: 4. Germline CDR1 LNHNV, CDR2 YYDKDF (reference sequence). Produced via immunoSEQ multiplex PCR; TCRdb's table is partial and in-frame only. Among about 120,000 clones listed, roughly 90% were seen once. The sequence was collected from an adult in good health. The source material was peripheral blood, sampled on day 0 of AZD1222 vaccination. V usage is TRBV15 and J usage is TRBJ2-6; 11 bases fit TRBD1. CDR3: CATSREDRGLGGANVLTF. CDR3 sequence (DNA): TGTGCCACCAGCAGAGAGGACAGGGGGCTCGGTGGGGCCAACGTCCTGACTTTC.